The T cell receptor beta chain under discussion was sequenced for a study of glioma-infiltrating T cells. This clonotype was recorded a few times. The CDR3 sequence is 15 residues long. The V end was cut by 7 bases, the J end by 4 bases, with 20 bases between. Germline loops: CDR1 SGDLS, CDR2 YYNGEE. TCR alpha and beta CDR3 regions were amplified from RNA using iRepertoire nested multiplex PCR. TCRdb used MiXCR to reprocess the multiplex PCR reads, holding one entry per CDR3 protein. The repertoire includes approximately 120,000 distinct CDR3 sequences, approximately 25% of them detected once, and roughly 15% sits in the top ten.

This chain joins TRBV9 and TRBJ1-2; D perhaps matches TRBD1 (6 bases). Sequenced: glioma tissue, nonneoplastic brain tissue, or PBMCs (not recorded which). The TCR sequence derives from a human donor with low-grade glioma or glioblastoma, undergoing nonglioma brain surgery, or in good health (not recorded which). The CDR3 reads CASLRTERPPYGYTF. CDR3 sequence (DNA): TGTGCCAGCCTCCGGACAGAACGACCCCCCTATGGCTACACCTTC.